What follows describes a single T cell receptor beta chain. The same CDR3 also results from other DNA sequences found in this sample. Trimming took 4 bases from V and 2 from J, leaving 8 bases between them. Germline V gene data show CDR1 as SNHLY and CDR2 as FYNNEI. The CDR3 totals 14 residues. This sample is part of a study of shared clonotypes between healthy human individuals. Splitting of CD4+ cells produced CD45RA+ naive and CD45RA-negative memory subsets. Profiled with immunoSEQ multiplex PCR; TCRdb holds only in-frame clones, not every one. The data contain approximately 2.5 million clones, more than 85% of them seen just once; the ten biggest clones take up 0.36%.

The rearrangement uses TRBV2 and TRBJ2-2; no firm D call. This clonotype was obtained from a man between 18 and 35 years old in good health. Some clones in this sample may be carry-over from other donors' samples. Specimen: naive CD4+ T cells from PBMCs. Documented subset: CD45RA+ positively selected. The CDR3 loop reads CASSVAGNTGELFF. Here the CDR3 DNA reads TGTGCCAGCAGTGTAGCCGGTAACACCGGGGAGCTGTTTTTT. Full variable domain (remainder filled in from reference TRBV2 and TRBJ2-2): EPEVTQTPSHQVTQMGQEVILRCVPISNHLYFYWYRQILGQKVEFLVSFYNNEISEKSEIFDDQFSVERPDGSNFTLKIRSTKLEDSAMYFCASSVAGNTGELFFGEGSRLTVL.